This is a list of T cell receptor beta chains from one sample in a study of beta chain features in type 1 diabetes. The table came from immunoSEQ multiplex PCR; TCRdb's copy has only in-frame clones and leaves some out. The repertoire holds some 250,000 clones, more than 11% seen once, with approximately 0.018% in the top ten. Sequenced sample: naive CD4+ T cells from blood. The receptors here all came from a man between 25 and 39 years old with type 1 diabetes. The CDR3 runs from the conserved cysteine through the conserved F or W. A D gene is named only where the DNA matches it firmly. Expanded clones are given a class, and other clones once, few, many or no size at all.

>few|TRBV19|NA|TRBJ2-2
CASSIGDTNTGELFF
TGTGCCAGTAGTATAGGAGATACGAACACCGGGGAGCTGTTTTTT
>few|TRBV6-6|NA|TRBJ1-6
CASSGGTGASPLHF
TGTGCCTCTAGCGGGGGAACCGGTGCGTCACCCCTCCACTTT
>few|TRBV5-1|TRBD1|TRBJ2-5
CASSFQGAQETQYF
TGCGCCAGCAGCTTCCAGGGGGCCCAAGAGACCCAGTACTTC
>few|TRBV4-2|NA|TRBJ1-1
CASSGTGRNTEAFF
TGTGCCAGCAGCGGAACAGGGAGGAACACTGAAGCTTTCTTT
>NA|TRBV30|NA|TRBJ1-2
CAWSVRTTYGYTF
TGTGCCTGGAGTGTACGGACAACCTATGGCTACACCTTC
>few|TRBV7-9|NA|TRBJ2-7
CASSLGGQRNLNYEQYF
TGTGCCAGCAGCTTAGGAGGCCAGAGAAATCTCAACTACGAGCAGTACTTC
>few|TRBV13|NA|TRBJ2-7
CASSLQQGASYEQYF
TGTGCCAGCAGCTTACAACAGGGAGCGTCCTACGAGCAGTACTTC
>NA|TRBV5-1|NA|TRBJ1-3
CASSLDSSTGNTIYF
TGCGCCAGCAGCTTGGACAGCTCCACCGGAAACACCATATATTTT
>NA|TRBV19|NA|TRBJ1-5
CASSVQANQPQHF
TGTGCCAGTAGTGTACAGGCCAATCAGCCCCAGCATTTT
>few|TRBV12-5|TRBD2|TRBJ2-3
CASGPKLAGGPDTQYF
TGTGCTAGTGGCCCCAAGTTAGCGGGGGGGCCTGATACGCAGTATTTT
>few|TRBV30|TRBD1|TRBJ1-2
CAWSVLGQGTYGYTF
TGTGCCTGGAGTGTACTAGGACAGGGGACCTATGGCTACACCTTC
>NA|TRBV4-1|NA|TRBJ1-1
CASRIGTLNTEAFF
TGCGCCAGCAGGATCGGGACACTAAACACTGAAGCTTTCTTT
>NA|TRBV19|NA|TRBJ1-1
CASSYSADTLPPAFF
TGTGCCAGTAGTTACAGCGCGGACACCCTCCCACCAGCTTTCTTT
>NA|TRBV30|NA|TRBJ1-6
CAWSGGAHSPLHF
TGTGCCTGGAGTGGGGGCGCCCATTCACCCCTCCACTTT
>NA|TRBV5-1|NA|TRBJ2-7
CASSLGGESYEQYF
TGCGCCAGCAGCTTGGGGGGGGAATCCTACGAGCAGTACTTC
>few|TRBV29-1|NA|TRBJ2-7
CSVSRGPPSYEQYF
TGCAGCGTTAGCAGGGGCCCCCCCTCCTACGAGCAGTACTTC
>NA|TRBV7-9|TRBD1|TRBJ1-4
CASSSGPGQGEKLFF
TGTGCCAGCAGCTCCGGACCGGGACAGGGTGAAAAACTGTTTTTT
>few|TRBV7-2|TRBD1|TRBJ2-7
CASSVAGTGGKQYF
TGTGCCAGCAGCGTGGCCGGGACAGGGGGCAAGCAGTACTTC
>NA|TRBV30|TRBD1|TRBJ2-7
CASGQSPYEQYF
TGTGCCTCGGGACAGAGTCCCTACGAGCAGTACTTC
>NA|TRBV5-1|TRBD2|TRBJ2-1
CASSLRVGTRDLFF
TGCGCCAGCAGCTTGAGGGTAGGGACTAGAGACCTGTTCTTC
>few|TRBV29-1|NA|TRBJ2-1
CSAPSIYEQFF
TGCAGCGCCCCTAGTATCTATGAGCAGTTCTTC
>few|TRBV18|TRBD1|TRBJ1-5
CASSQNEGAPDQPQHF
TGTGCCAGCTCACAGAACGAGGGGGCGCCGGATCAGCCCCAGCATTTT
>few|TRBV7-8|NA|TRBJ2-1
CASSTRGSGHNEQFF
TGTGCCAGCAGCACCCGAGGTAGCGGACACAATGAGCAGTTCTTC
>few|TRBV30|TRBD1|TRBJ1-6
CAWKLQGGPKSPLHF
TGTGCCTGGAAACTCCAGGGGGGCCCCAAATCACCCCTCCACTTT
>NA|TRBV5-6|TRBD2|TRBJ2-1
CASSAGLAGHNEQFF
TGTGCCAGCAGCGCTGGACTAGCGGGGCACAATGAGCAGTTCTTC
>few|TRBV5-1|NA|TRBJ1-2
CASSFDSANYGYTF
TGCGCCAGCAGCTTTGACTCCGCTAACTATGGCTACACCTTC
>NA|TRBV18|TRBD1|TRBJ2-1
CASSPLGQGAVDEQFF
TGTGCCAGCTCACCCTTGGGACAGGGGGCAGTGGATGAGCAGTTCTTC
>few|TRBV30|NA|TRBJ1-1
CAWGPGGWNTEAFF
TGTGCCTGGGGGCCGGGGGGGTGGAACACTGAAGCTTTCTTT
>NA|TRBV6-5|NA|TRBJ1-1
CASTSPTEAFF
TGTGCCAGCACCTCCCCCACTGAAGCTTTCTTT
>NA|TRBV18|NA|TRBJ2-7
CASSPEADEQYF
TGTGCCAGCTCACCGGAGGCAGACGAGCAGTACTTC